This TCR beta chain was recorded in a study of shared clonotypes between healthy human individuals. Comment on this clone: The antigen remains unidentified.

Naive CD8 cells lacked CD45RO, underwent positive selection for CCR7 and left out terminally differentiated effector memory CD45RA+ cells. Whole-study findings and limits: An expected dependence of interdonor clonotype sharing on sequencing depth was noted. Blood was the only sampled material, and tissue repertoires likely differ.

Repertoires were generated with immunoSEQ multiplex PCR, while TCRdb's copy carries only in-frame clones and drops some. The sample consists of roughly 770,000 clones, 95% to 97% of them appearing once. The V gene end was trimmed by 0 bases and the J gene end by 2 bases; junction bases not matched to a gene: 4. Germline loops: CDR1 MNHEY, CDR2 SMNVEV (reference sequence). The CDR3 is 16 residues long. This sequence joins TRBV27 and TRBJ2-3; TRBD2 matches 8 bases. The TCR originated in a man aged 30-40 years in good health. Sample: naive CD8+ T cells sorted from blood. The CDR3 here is CASSLSGAGVTDTQYF. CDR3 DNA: TGTGCCAGCAGTTTATCCGGAGCGGGGGTCACAGATACGCAGTATTTT.